This T cell receptor beta chain was recovered during a study of control samples from healthy donors and cancer patients. Sequencing used immunoSEQ multiplex PCR; TCRdb keeps in-frame clones, though not all of them. Of about 110,000 clones in the sample, over 75% were seen once. The germline CDR1 and CDR2 sequences are LNHDA and SQIVND (reference sequence). The length of the CDR3 is 17 residues. The V segment lost 5 bases and the J segment 7 bases; nucleotides outside the gene matches: 15. This clonotype originated in a human donor in good health. The donor label of this sample is uncertain. This rearrangement joins TRBV19 to TRBJ2-2, with 8 positions matching TRBD2. The sample comprised blood. The CDR3 loop reads CASSHPRGGQGNGELFF. The CDR3 DNA is TGTGCCAGTAGTCACCCTCGGGGGGGCCAGGGGAACGGGGAGCTGTTTTTT.